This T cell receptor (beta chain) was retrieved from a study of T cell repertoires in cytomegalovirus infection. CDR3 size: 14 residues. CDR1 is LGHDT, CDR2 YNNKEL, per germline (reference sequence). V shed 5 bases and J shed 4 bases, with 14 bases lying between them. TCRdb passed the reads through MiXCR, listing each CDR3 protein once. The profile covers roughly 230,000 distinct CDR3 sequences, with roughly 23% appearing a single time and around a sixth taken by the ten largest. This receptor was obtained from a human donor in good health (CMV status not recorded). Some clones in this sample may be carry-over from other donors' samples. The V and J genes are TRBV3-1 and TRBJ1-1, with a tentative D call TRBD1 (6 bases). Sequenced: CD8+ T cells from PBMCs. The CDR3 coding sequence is TGTGCCAGCAGCGAAAACAGGGTAAGCACTGAAGCTTTCTTT. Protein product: CASSENRVSTEAFF.